A selection of T cell receptor beta chains follows, all from one sample in a study of human versus mouse CDR3 diversity and MHC coevolution. The method was immunoSEQ multiplex PCR; TCRdb's version includes in-frame clones alone and lacks a portion of them. The table lists about 83,000 clones, just under 95% of them singletons. Specimen: naive CD4+ T cells from blood. Every receptor here comes from a person aged 30-69 years in good health. Each CDR3 is given with its conserved first and last residue. Each record gives: D gene, clone size, J gene, V gene, CDR3 DNA, CDR3 protein. The D gene is left open where the match is weak. Clone size appears in some rows only: once, few, many, or a class for an expanded clone.

NA,few,TRBJ1-3,TRBV10-1,TGCGCCAGAGATCACAGTTCTGGAAACACCATATATTTT,CARDHSSGNTIYF
NA,NA,TRBJ1-2,TRBV30,TGTGCCCGCGAAGGAAGAGGGAATGGCTATGGCTACACCTTC,CAREGRGNGYGYTF
TRBD1,NA,TRBJ2-7,TRBV5-1,TGCGCCAGCAGCCCTGCTTGGGACAGGGGTTCCGAGCAGTACTTC,CASSPAWDRGSEQYF
NA,NA,TRBJ2-3,TRBV6-1,TGTGCCAGCACAAGTCGGCGGTCCGATACGCAGTATTTT,CASTSRRSDTQYF
NA,NA,TRBJ1-1,TRBV29-1,TGCAGCGTCAGGAGGGAAGGAGACACTGAAGCTTTCTTT,CSVRREGDTEAFF
NA,once,TRBJ1-6,TRBV30,TGTGCCTGGCACCAGGGGTATAATTCACCCCTCCACTTT,CAWHQGYNSPLHF
NA,NA,TRBJ1-2,TRBV19,TGTGCCAGTAGTCGGTTGGGAGATTCCTATGGCTACACCTTC,CASSRLGDSYGYTF
TRBD2,NA,TRBJ2-1,TRBV4-1,TGCGCCAGCAGCCAAGATCCTAGCGGGAGCTATGAGCAGTTCTTC,CASSQDPSGSYEQFF
NA,NA,TRBJ2-3,TRBV6-1,TGTGCCAGCAGTGAAGGGGGCCCCCTACCAGATACGCAGTATTTT,CASSEGGPLPDTQYF
NA,NA,TRBJ1-4,TRBV4-2,TGTGCCAGCAGCCAACTCGTTACAGGCGCAACTAATGAAAAACTGTTTTTT,CASSQLVTGATNEKLFF
NA,few,TRBJ1-1,TRBV19,TGTGCCAGTAGTATGATCGGGAAGAGGACTGAAGCTTTCTTT,CASSMIGKRTEAFF
TRBD2,NA,TRBJ2-1,TRBV7-2,TGTGCCAGCAGCCCTCATAGCGGGGGGGCCCGGGAGCAGTTCTTC,CASSPHSGGAREQFF
NA,NA,TRBJ1-2,TRBV30,TGTGCCTGGAGTGTAAGTTCAGGGGCAGTTGATGGCTACACCTTC,CAWSVSSGAVDGYTF
TRBD1,NA,TRBJ1-3,TRBV27,TGTGCCAGCAGCAAAATTTCAGGGGGCTCTGGAAACACCATATATTTT,CASSKISGGSGNTIYF
NA,NA,TRBJ1-4,TRBV6-1,TGTGCCAGCAGGACAAGGGAGCGGGGTAATGAAAAACTGTTTTTT,CASRTRERGNEKLFF
NA,NA,TRBJ1-4,TRBV4-1,TGCGCCAGCAGCCAAGTGGGTGGGCCCGAAAAACTGTTTTTT,CASSQVGGPEKLFF
TRBD2,NA,TRBJ2-3,TRBV11-2,TGTGCCAGCAGCTTATCCCAGGCGGCGGGAGGGAGCACAGATACGCAGTATTTT,CASSLSQAAGGSTDTQYF
NA,once,TRBJ2-1,TRBV5-1,TGCGCCAGCAGCAAGGAGACAGCCTACAATGAGCAGTTCTTC,CASSKETAYNEQFF
NA,NA,TRBJ2-7,TRBV30,TGTGCCTGGAGTGTACAAGTCATATCCTACGAGCAGTACTTC,CAWSVQVISYEQYF
NA,NA,TRBJ2-3,TRBV5-6,TGTGCCAGCAGCCCAGTCCAAGCGGATACGCAGTATTTT,CASSPVQADTQYF
NA,NA,TRBJ2-3,TRBV5-1,TGCGCCAGCACCATTTCGGGGGATACGCAGTATTTT,CASTISGDTQYF
TRBD2,NA,TRBJ2-5,TRBV9,TGTGCCAGCAGCGTAGCTGCCTGGGGGGTGAGCGGGAGTGGCCAAGAGACCCAGTACTTC,CASSVAAWGVSGSGQETQYF
TRBD2,NA,TRBJ2-1,TRBV5-1,TGCGCCAGCAGCTTCACTAGCGGGAGTCCCAATGAGCAGTTCTTC,CASSFTSGSPNEQFF
NA,NA,TRBJ2-7,TRBV4-1,TGCGCCAGCAGCCAAGATCGAGGGGGCTACGAGCAGTACTTC,CASSQDRGGYEQYF
NA,NA,TRBJ1-2,TRBV19,TGTGCCAGTAGTCGGAGCCTTTTGGACTACACCTTC,CASSRSLLDYTF
NA,NA,TRBJ1-2,TRBV30,TGTGCCTGGAGTGTACCAGGGTATGGCTACACCTTC,CAWSVPGYGYTF
TRBD2,NA,TRBJ2-5,TRBV5-8,TGTGCCAGCAGCTTTTTAGCGGGGGAGTCTGAGGCCCAGTACTTC,CASSFLAGESEAQYF
TRBD2,NA,TRBJ2-3,TRBV10-3,TGTGCCATCAGTGACCTACTGGGGAGACTAGCGGGGGCCGGTTCAGATACGCAGTATTTT,CAISDLLGRLAGAGSDTQYF
NA,NA,TRBJ2-2,TRBV7-2,TGTGCCAGCAGCTCTCAGGGATTCACCGGGGAGCTGTTTTTT,CASSSQGFTGELFF
TRBD1,NA,TRBJ2-7,TRBV7-8,TGTGCCAGCAGCAAGGACAGGGACGAGCAGTACTTC,CASSKDRDEQYF
NA,NA,TRBJ2-1,TRBV19,TGTGCCAGTAGTGCGTCGGCTAGCCGTGGGCAGTTCTTC,CASSASASRGQFF
TRBD1,once,TRBJ1-2,TRBV5-1,TGCGCCAGCAGCTCCCTTCAGGGACAGGGGGCTTTTTATGGCTACACCTTC,CASSSLQGQGAFYGYTF
NA,few,TRBJ1-3,TRBV9,TGTGCCAGCAGCGTAGGAGGGTCAAGCTCTGGAAACACCATATATTTT,CASSVGGSSSGNTIYF
NA,NA,TRBJ2-7,TRBV4-1,TGCGCCAGCAGCCCACCCCGTGACAAAAACGAGCAGTACTTC,CASSPPRDKNEQYF
NA,NA,TRBJ1-6,TRBV30,TGTGCCTGGAGTGTATCGGGGGGGCCCTATAATTCACCCCTCCACTTT,CAWSVSGGPYNSPLHF
TRBD2,NA,TRBJ2-1,TRBV10-3,TGTGCCATCAGCGGACTAGCGGGAGGGAATGAGCAGTTCTTC,CAISGLAGGNEQFF
NA,once,TRBJ1-2,TRBV18,TGTGCCAGCTCAGAACCCCGGGACTCCCGGAGCTACACCTTC,CASSEPRDSRSYTF
TRBD1,NA,TRBJ1-6,TRBV5-1,TGCGCCAGCAGCCCCCTGACAGGGGTAGGTTCACCCCTCCACTTT,CASSPLTGVGSPLHF
TRBD2,NA,TRBJ2-3,TRBV10-3,TGTGCCATCAGTCCCGGACTAGCGGGAGAGGATACGCAGTATTTT,CAISPGLAGEDTQYF
NA,NA,TRBJ2-1,TRBV4-2,TGTGCCAGCAGCGGGGGGTTGTTATATGAGCAGTTCTTC,CASSGGLLYEQFF
NA,NA,TRBJ2-7,TRBV7-9,TGTGCCAGCAGCTTAGTAGCACTAGCCTACGAGCAGTACTTC,CASSLVALAYEQYF
TRBD2,NA,TRBJ2-1,TRBV7-2,TGTGCCAGCACAAGCTTAGGCGGGGGGGCCGGAGGTGAGCAGTTCTTC,CASTSLGGGAGGEQFF
NA,NA,TRBJ1-1,TRBV28,TGTGCCAGCGGTCCTGACATATATTCTGAAGCTTTCTTT,CASGPDIYSEAFF
NA,NA,TRBJ1-3,TRBV13,TGTGCCAGCAGCTTAGACGGTAGGGGCTCTGGAAACACCATATATTTT,CASSLDGRGSGNTIYF
NA,few,TRBJ1-2,TRBV10-3,TGTGCCATCAGTGACTCCGGGGTGAGAGGCTACACCTTC,CAISDSGVRGYTF
NA,NA,TRBJ2-3,TRBV19,TGTGCCAGTAGTATAAGGAGGGGCACAGATACGCAGTATTTT,CASSIRRGTDTQYF
NA,NA,TRBJ2-1,TRBV9,TGTGCCAGCAGCGTAGGGGGCGGGGATTCCTCCTACAATGAGCAGTTCTTC,CASSVGGGDSSYNEQFF
TRBD1,NA,TRBJ1-4,TRBV10-3,TGTGCCATCTCCAGGGGGCAGACTAATGAAAAACTGTTTTTT,CAISRGQTNEKLFF
TRBD1,NA,TRBJ2-4,TRBV9,TGTGCCAGCAGCGTAGAGGGGACAGGGGGCTCCAAAAACATTCAGTACTTC,CASSVEGTGGSKNIQYF
NA,NA,TRBJ2-5,TRBV18,TGTGCCAGCTCATCGTTCGGTCCCCCGGAGACCCAGTACTTC,CASSSFGPPETQYF
TRBD1,NA,TRBJ2-5,TRBV9,TGTGCCAGCAGCGTAGGAGGGGGCGCAGGGGCAGCAGAGACCCAGTACTTC,CASSVGGGAGAAETQYF
NA,NA,TRBJ1-2,TRBV28,TGTGCCAGCAGTCTCACCCCCACGGGCTATGGCTACACCTTC,CASSLTPTGYGYTF
NA,NA,TRBJ2-3,TRBV2,TGTGCCAGCAGTGGTAACACAGATACGCAGTATTTT,CASSGNTDTQYF
NA,NA,TRBJ2-1,TRBV18,TGTGCCAGCTCATCAAACCCGGGAGCATACAATGAGCAGTTCTTC,CASSSNPGAYNEQFF
TRBD1,NA,TRBJ2-5,TRBV10-1,TGCGCCAGCAGTGAGTCGACAGGGAGAGAGACCCAGTACTTC,CASSESTGRETQYF
NA,once,TRBJ2-1,TRBV7-3,TGTGCCAGCAGCTTAACGACTACTAATGAGCAGTTCTTC,CASSLTTTNEQFF
NA,NA,TRBJ1-2,TRBV5-6,TGTGCCAGCAGCTTGGACAGGGTGGCCTATGGCTACACCTTC,CASSLDRVAYGYTF
NA,NA,TRBJ2-5,TRBV5-1,TGCGCCAGCAGCTTGGACTCGAAGTGGGAGACCCAGTACTTC,CASSLDSKWETQYF
TRBD2,NA,TRBJ2-1,TRBV10-1,TGCGCCAGCAGGACCGGACTAGCGGGAGGACAGAATGAGCAGTTCTTC,CASRTGLAGGQNEQFF
TRBD1,NA,TRBJ1-4,TRBV2,TGTGCCAGCAGTGGGACAGGGATTGAAAAACTGTTTTTT,CASSGTGIEKLFF